This T cell receptor beta chain is drawn from a study of cytomegalovirus exposure and HLA in healthy donors. PCR was performed using 60 Vbeta and 13 Jbeta primers. The assay was immunoSEQ multiplex PCR, and TCRdb's table has in-frame clones only and misses some. This sample yields 200,000 to 250,000 clones, of which approximately 85% are seen a single time; less than 3% belongs to the top ten. Looked up from germline, CDR1 is GTSNPN and CDR2 is SVGIG (reference sequence). The CDR3 has 12 amino acids. V was pared by 3 bases and J by 4 bases, with 9 bases between. This receptor was identified in a woman in her thirties or forties in good health and CMV-seronegative. This chain uses TRBV30 with TRBJ1-1, with TRBD1 as a possible D gene (5 bases). Source material: PBMCs. The CDR3 reads CAWSRVSTEAFF. The DNA for the CDR3 is TGTGCCTGGAGCAGGGTGAGCACTGAAGCTTTCTTT.